This T cell receptor beta chain was recovered during a study of blood T cell repertoires in COVID-19. As for the study in general: T cells, B-cell-depleted T cells, or PBMCs supplied cDNA or gDNA.

The CDR3 covers 18 residues. Germline CDR1 is WSHSY and CDR2 is SAAADI. V lost 5 bases, J lost 1 base, and 8 bases stayed unmatched. The authors' processing: Reference gene primer amplification yielded estimated nucleated cell counts. Some clones are missing from TCRdb's copy, which holds only in-frame ones; the method was immunoSEQ multiplex PCR. The V and J calls and clone size come from that table; D and trimming were worked out from the DNA. The profile covers fewer than 250,000 clones, with around four fifths appearing a single time and roughly 8% taken by the ten largest. This TCR was recovered from a woman in her 50s with active or convalescent COVID-19. The V call is TRBV10-2, the J call TRBJ2-3; 14 nucleotides line up with TRBD2. The sequencing input was peripheral blood. The CDR3 here is CASSPGTSGGSRTDTQYF. The CDR3, as DNA: TGCGCCAGCAGTCCCGGGACTAGCGGGGGCTCCCGCACAGATACGCAGTATTTT.